The clone carrying this T cell receptor (beta chain) was seen a handful of times. What it binds is not known. A sample-barcoded 5' primer and a J-beta primer mix were used in a second PCR of roughly 7 to 11 cycles. In TCRdb, the 5' RACE reads were re-called with MiXCR into one record per CDR3 protein. The sample holds 700,000 to 900,000 distinct CDR3 sequences, approximately 55% seen once. Germline-derived CDR1 and CDR2 are MNHNS and SASEGT. V shed 4 bases and J shed 3 bases, with 18 bases lying between them. This CDR3 has 16 amino acids. Caucasian individuals from Russia who were healthy and aged 6 to 90 acted as donors. These data come from a study of blood T cells in healthy people across ages. The study's findings and limits: Investigators treated diversity estimates from one million T cells as underestimates.

The receptor was derived from a man older than 75 in good health. Material for sequencing was blood. This chain links TRBV6-1 with TRBJ1-2, with a possible D match to TRBD1 (6 bases). Here the CDR3 reads CASSGTAPSMDYGYTF. In nucleotides, the CDR3 is TGTGCCAGCAGTGGGACAGCTCCTTCGATGGACTATGGCTACACCTTC.